This entry describes one T cell receptor beta chain. The germline V gene has CDR1 SGHAT and CDR2 FQDESV (reference sequence). The germline V and J ends were trimmed by 6 bases and 8 bases, with 16 bases remaining between them. The CDR3 consists of 13 residues. TCRdb's table, derived via immunoSEQ multiplex PCR, lists solely in-frame clones and lacks some. The table shows roughly 25,000 clones, with over 75% occurring only once. This sample is drawn from a study of blood T cell repertoires in COVID-19. The TCR was taken from a woman aged 70-85 years with COVID-19, enrolled during active disease. Sequencing used peripheral blood. The V and J genes are TRBV11-1 and TRBJ1-2; D gene unclear. This chain's CDR3 is CASSRTHTRGYTF. CDR3 nucleotides: TGTGCCAGCAGTCGGACTCACACGAGGGGCTACACCTTC.